The present T cell receptor beta chain was sequenced within a study of metastatic and nonmetastatic thyroid tumors. Study overall: Comparison of repertoires was carried out across blood and tumor or nodule tissue from malignant and benign thyroid patients. Study-level findings and limits: Significantly higher TCR beta diversity was reportedly seen in malignant thyroid tumors than benign nodules, in blood and tumor.

This clone was seen repeatedly, ten times or more. No antigen is known for it. The CDR3 spans 12 residues. The germline CDR1 and CDR2 sequences are DFQATT and SNEGSKA (reference sequence). The V gene lost 7 bases and the J gene lost 0 bases, with 7 bases spanning the gap. The entire patient cohort was treatment-naive prior to thyroid surgery. In the original workflow: CDR3 differences across clinicopathological groups were used to build a distant-metastasis classifier for papillary thyroid cancer. Through MiXCR, TCRdb re-clonotyped the PCR reads. The V and J calls were not made by the authors but by TCRdb's processing. The table shows 42,000 or so clones, with about 19% occurring only once.

The chain employs TRBV20-1 and TRBJ2-1; D is undetermined. This receptor was taken from a female donor with papillary thyroid cancer or a benign thyroid nodule (not recorded which). Some clones in this sample may be carry-over from other donors' samples. Sequenced: tumor tissue. CDR3 nucleotides: TGCAGTGGAGGTATCTCCTACAATGAGCAGTTCTTC. This gives the protein CSGGISYNEQFF.